These 24 T cell receptor beta chains were sequenced from one sample in a study of radiotherapy plus CTLA-4 blockade in lung cancer. The table came from immunoSEQ multiplex PCR; TCRdb's copy has only in-frame clones and leaves some out. The sample contains approximately 50,000 clones, 73% of which appear only once. The sample here was peripheral blood, taken from a patient treated with radiotherapy plus ipilimumab. Receptor source: a human donor with non-small cell lung cancer who had a complete response to radiotherapy plus ipilimumab.

V gene TRBV20-1 combines with J gene TRBJ1-2, with a tentative D call TRBD1 (5 bases). The V gene's germline CDR1 is DFQATT and CDR2 SNEGSKA (reference sequence). This CDR3 has 11 amino acids. Trimming took 7 bases from V and 13 from J, leaving 19 bases between them. This chain's CDR3 is CSEGTLSQSTF. The CDR3 DNA reads as TGCAGTGAGGGGACTCTCTCCCAATCCACCTTC.

The genes are TRBV6-5 and TRBJ2-5; 8 bases match TRBD1. The tail of the sequence fits TRBJ2-7 better, so the J call may be wrong. CDR1 and CDR2 from the germline V gene are MNHEY and SVGAGI. The CDR3 contains 15 residues. The CDR3 protein is CASSYSTGESYEQYF. Here the CDR3 DNA reads TGTGCCAGCAGTTACTCGACAGGGGAGTCCTACGAGCAGTACTTC.

Here the CDR3 reads CASSLHSPGRGGVNTGELFF. The CDR3, as DNA: TGTGCCAGCAGTTTACACTCCCCGGGGCGGGGGGGGGTCAACACCGGGGAGCTGTTTTTT. This chain links TRBV27 with TRBJ2-2; TRBD2 agrees at 9 bases. Looked up from germline, CDR1 is MNHEY and CDR2 is SMNVEV (reference sequence). The length of the CDR3 is 20 residues. The V segment lost 2 bases and the J segment 2 bases; nucleotides outside the gene matches: 15.

The chain couples TRBV28 to TRBJ1-5; 7 nucleotides match TRBD1. Germline V CDR1 and CDR2: MDHEN, SYDVKM. CDR3 length: 17 amino acids. V trimming: 6 bases; J trimming: 0 bases; junction bases outside the gene matches: 11. CDR3 protein: CASSPLSQGVSNQPQHF. The CDR3, as DNA: TGTGCCAGCAGCCCATTATCCCAGGGGGTTAGCAATCAGCCCCAGCATTTT.

A few counts support this clone. The chain is built from TRBV14 and TRBJ2-5; the match to TRBD1 covers 8 bases. The DNA end favors TRBJ2-7, so the J call may be wrong. Germline V gives CDR1 SGHDN, CDR2 FVKESK. There are 15 residues in the CDR3. CDR3: CASSRFETGAYEQYF. CDR3 nucleotides: TGTGCCAGCAGCCGATTTGAGACAGGGGCATACGAGCAGTACTTC.

The chain combines TRBV6-6 with TRBJ2-7, with 8 positions matching TRBD2. Germline V CDR1 and CDR2: MNHNY, SVGAGI (reference sequence). The length of the CDR3 is 14 residues. V was pared by 4 bases and J by 5 bases, with 7 bases of the junction left unmatched. CDR3 DNA sequence: TGTGCCAGCAGTTCGCGCGGGGGGTTGAACGAGCAGTACTTC. Amino acids: CASSSRGGLNEQYF.

The chain employs TRBV19 and TRBJ2-5; 9 bases are a match to TRBD2. The J call may be incorrect, as the DNA end agrees better with TRBJ2-7. The germline CDR1 and CDR2 sequences are LNHDA and SQIVND (reference sequence). The CDR3 is 17 residues long. The CDR3 nucleotides read TGTGCCAGTAGTATAGGGCCACCTGCGGGAGGGACCTACGAGCAGTACTTC. Translating it yields CASSIGPPAGGTYEQYF.

This chain joins TRBV2 and TRBJ2-7, with TRBD1 identical over 7 bases. The junction had 7 bases not matched to a gene; V was cut back by 2 bases and J by 6 bases. The CDR3 is made up of 14 amino acids. Germline V gene lookup returns CDR1 SNHLY and CDR2 FYNNEI. CDR3 sequence (DNA): TGTGCCAGCAGTGAACTAGAAAGGGGGCGCGAGCAGTACTTC. This codes for CASSELERGREQYF.

This clone appeared once. The J gene is TRBJ1-3, the V gene TRBV5-1; no clear D. This CDR3 is built from 14 residues. Germline V gene data show CDR1 as SGHRS and CDR2 as YFSETQ. Between the trimmed V and J ends, which lost 0 bases and 0 bases, there was a span of 4 bases. CDR3 sequence reads: CASSLDNSGNTIYF. For the CDR3, the DNA is TGCGCCAGCAGCTTGGACAACTCTGGAAACACCATATATTTT.

This chain links TRBV18 with TRBJ2-7, with 11 bases that match TRBD2. Germline V gives CDR1 KGHSH, CDR2 LQKENI. The CDR3 is made up of 16 amino acids. Trimming removed 3 bases from V and 5 bases from J; junction bases left unmatched: 9. As DNA, the CDR3 is TGTGCCAGCTCACCGATCCCTAGCGGGAGGTCTAACGAGCAGTACTTC. This encodes CASSPIPSGRSNEQYF. The full variable domain, with the rest looked up from reference TRBV18 and TRBJ2-7, is NAGVMQNPRHLVRRRGQEARLRCSPMKGHSHVYWYRQLPEEGLKFMVYLQKENIIDESGMPKERFSAEFPKEGPSILRIQQVVRGDSAAYFCASSPIPSGRSNEQYFGPGTRLTVT.

This clone was detected a few times. The rearrangement uses TRBV19 and TRBJ2-5, with 11 bases aligning to TRBD2. This CDR3 spans 15 amino acids. V dropped 4 bases and J dropped 5; count of bases not matched to a gene: 6. Per the germline V gene, CDR1 is LNHDA and CDR2 is SQIVND (reference sequence). The CDR3 spells CASSTRLAGLETQYF. CDR3 sequence (DNA): TGTGCCAGTAGTACCCGACTAGCGGGGCTGGAGACCCAGTACTTC.

V and J are TRBV10-3 and TRBJ1-1; TRBD1 matches at 7 bases. Germline CDR1 and CDR2: ENHRY and SYGVKD. This CDR3 is 15 amino acids long. V lost 4 bases to trimming and J lost 5 bases; unmatched junction nucleotides: 10. CDR3 DNA: TGTGCCATCAGTGCGACAGGGAGTAGGAGTACTGAAGCTTTCTTT. Its protein product is CAISATGSRSTEAFF.

The V gene is TRBV5-4, the J gene TRBJ2-1; D is possibly TRBD1 (6 bases). The length of the CDR3 is 14 residues. Trimming cost V 1 base and J 9 bases, with 14 bases left between them. CDR1 and CDR2 from the germline V gene are SGHNT and YYREEE (reference sequence). In DNA form, the CDR3 reads TGTGCCAGCAGCTTGAACAGAAAACAGGGTGAGCAGTTCTTC. Residues: CASSLNRKQGEQFF.

This clone was counted between two and nine times. This chain links TRBV13 with TRBJ1-2; D is unresolved. The CDR3 runs 14 residues. Germline assignment: CDR1 PRHDT and CDR2 FYEKMQ (reference sequence). Trimming pared 2 bases from V and 1 base from J, leaving 8 bases between. Here the CDR3 reads CASSLRSVNYGYTF. As DNA, the CDR3 is TGTGCCAGCAGCTTACGTTCCGTTAACTATGGCTACACCTTC.

V gene TRBV19 combines with J gene TRBJ2-7; 11 bases line up with TRBD2. The J segment lost 3 bases and the V segment lost 5 bases, leaving 6 bases of the junction unmatched. The CDR3 contains 15 residues. Germline V gene data show CDR1 as LNHDA and CDR2 as SQIVND (reference sequence). The CDR3 coding sequence is TGTGCCAGTAGTCCCATAGCGGGGGGGGACTACGAGCAGTACTTC. This translates into CASSPIAGGDYEQYF. Filled out from reference TRBV19 and TRBJ2-7, the complete variable domain reads DGGITQSPKYLFRKEGQNVTLSCEQNLNHDAMYWYRQDPGQGLRLIYYSQIVNDFQKGDIAEGYSVSREKKESFPLTVTSAQKNPTAFYLCASSPIAGGDYEQYFGPGTRLTVT.

The chain couples TRBV28 to TRBJ1-2, with TRBD1 matching 7 bases. V lost 6 bases and J lost 0; bases outside the gene matches: 7. Germline loops: CDR1 MDHEN, CDR2 SYDVKM. This CDR3 spans 15 amino acids. The CDR3, as DNA: TGTGCCAGCAGACCGGGACAGCTTCCTAACTATGGCTACACCTTC. Its protein product is CASRPGQLPNYGYTF.

This clone was observed at least ten times. CDR3 amino acids: CASRPPLRWGPYGYTF. The DNA for the CDR3 is TGTGCCAGCAGACCCCCACTAAGGTGGGGCCCCTATGGCTACACCTTC. The chain has TRBV7-9 and TRBJ1-2, with a weak D call TRBD1 (5 bases). Germline CDR1 is SEHNR and CDR2 is FQNEAQ (reference sequence). This CDR3 comprises 16 residues. Trimming cost V 6 bases and J 4 bases, with 21 bases left between them.

The V gene is TRBV28, the J gene TRBJ2-7, with 10 bases lining up with TRBD2. The germline CDR1 and CDR2 sequences are MDHEN and SYDVKM. The V segment lost 7 bases and the J segment 3 bases; nucleotides outside the gene matches: 3. The CDR3 loop spans 13 amino acids. The CDR3 is CASTLAGGYEQYF. The CDR3, as DNA: TGTGCCAGCACCTTAGCGGGAGGCTACGAGCAGTACTTC. The whole variable domain, filled in from reference TRBV28 and TRBJ2-7, reads DVKVTQSSRYLVKRTGEKVFLECVQDMDHENMFWYRQDPGLGLRLIYFSYDVKMKEKGDIPEGYSVSREKKERFSLILESASTNQTSMYLCASTLAGGYEQYFGPGTRLTVT.

This chain uses TRBV2 with TRBJ1-5; D gene ambiguous. Germline V lookup: CDR1 SNHLY, CDR2 FYNNEI. The CDR3 consists of 14 residues. V shed 5 bases and J shed 1 base, with 9 bases lying between them. CDR3 region: CASSSTVSNQPQHF. For the CDR3, the DNA is TGTGCCAGCAGTTCTACGGTGAGCAATCAGCCCCAGCATTTT.

The chain uses TRBV7-2 and TRBJ2-4; TRBD2 is a possible D gene (5 bases). Trimming took 1 base from V and 0 from J, leaving 10 bases between them. Germline V lookup: CDR1 SGHTA, CDR2 FQGNSA. The CDR3 length is 16 residues. This CDR3 reads CASSLGRTLAKNIQYF. CDR3 nucleotides: TGTGCCAGCAGCTTAGGCAGGACTTTAGCCAAAAACATTCAGTACTTC.

The V gene is TRBV5-1, the J gene TRBJ1-1; 7 bases are a match to TRBD1. The J segment lost 0 bases and the V segment lost 4 bases, leaving 9 bases of the junction unmatched. CDR3 length equals 16 residues. Germline CDR1 reads SGHRS; CDR2 reads YFSETQ. The CDR3: CASSPSPGQMNTEAFF. As DNA, the CDR3 is TGCGCCAGCAGCCCTTCCCCGGGACAGATGAACACTGAAGCTTTCTTT. Supplemented by reference TRBV5-1 and TRBJ1-1, the full variable domain reads KAGVTQTPRYLIKTRGQQVTLSCSPISGHRSVSWYQQTPGQGLQFLFEYFSETQRNKGNFPGRFSGRQFSNSRSEMNVSTLELGDSALYLCASSPSPGQMNTEAFFGQGTRLTVV.

The chain links TRBV7-2 to TRBJ2-7, with 8 bases identical to TRBD1. Germline V gene lookup returns CDR1 SGHTA and CDR2 FQGNSA. The V and J ends lost 2 bases and 4 bases, in that order; junction bases with no gene match: 4. The CDR3 loop spans 14 amino acids. For the CDR3, the DNA is TGTGCCAGCAGCTTACAACAGGGGGGATACGAGCAGTACTTC. This encodes CASSLQQGGYEQYF.

The chain is built from TRBV7-2 and TRBJ1-2; 8 bases agree with TRBD1. V was pared by 4 bases and J by 8 bases, with 3 bases of the junction left unmatched. The CDR3 runs 12 residues. Germline V gene data show CDR1 as SGHTA and CDR2 as FQGNSA. The CDR3 protein is CASSWPGGGYTF. The CDR3 DNA follows: TGTGCCAGCAGCTGGCCAGGGGGCGGCTACACCTTC.

The CDR3, as DNA: TGTGCCAGCAGCCCCCGCGGTACAAGATCCAATGAGCAGTTCTTC. This gives the protein CASSPRGTRSNEQFF. The V and J genes are TRBV2 and TRBJ2-1; D unresolved. The CDR3 covers 15 residues. Between the trimmed V and J ends, which lost 6 bases and 6 bases, there was a span of 18 bases. Germline V lookup: CDR1 SNHLY, CDR2 FYNNEI.